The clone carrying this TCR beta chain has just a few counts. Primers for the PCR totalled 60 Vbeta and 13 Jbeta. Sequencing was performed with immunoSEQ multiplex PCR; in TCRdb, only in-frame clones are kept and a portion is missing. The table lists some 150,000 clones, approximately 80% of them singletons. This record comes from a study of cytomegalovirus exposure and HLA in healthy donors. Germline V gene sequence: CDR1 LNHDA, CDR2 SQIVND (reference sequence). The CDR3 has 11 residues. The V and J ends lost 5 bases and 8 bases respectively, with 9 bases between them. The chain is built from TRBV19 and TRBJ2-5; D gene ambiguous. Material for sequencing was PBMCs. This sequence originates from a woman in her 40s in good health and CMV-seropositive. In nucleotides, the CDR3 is TGTGCCAGTAGTGCCGGGTTAACCCAGTACTTC. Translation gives CASSAGLTQYF.